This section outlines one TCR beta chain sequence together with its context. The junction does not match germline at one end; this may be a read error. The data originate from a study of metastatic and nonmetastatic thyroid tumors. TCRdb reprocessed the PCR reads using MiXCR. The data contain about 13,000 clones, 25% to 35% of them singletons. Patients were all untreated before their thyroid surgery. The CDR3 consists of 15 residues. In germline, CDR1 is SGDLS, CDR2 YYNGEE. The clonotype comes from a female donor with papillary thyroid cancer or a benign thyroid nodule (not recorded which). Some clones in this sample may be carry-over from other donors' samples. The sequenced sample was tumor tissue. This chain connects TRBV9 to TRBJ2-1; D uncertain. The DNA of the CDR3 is TGTGCCATCAGCGTAGTGTCAGGTGGATCGGATGAGCAGTTCTTC. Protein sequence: CAISVVSGGSDEQFF.